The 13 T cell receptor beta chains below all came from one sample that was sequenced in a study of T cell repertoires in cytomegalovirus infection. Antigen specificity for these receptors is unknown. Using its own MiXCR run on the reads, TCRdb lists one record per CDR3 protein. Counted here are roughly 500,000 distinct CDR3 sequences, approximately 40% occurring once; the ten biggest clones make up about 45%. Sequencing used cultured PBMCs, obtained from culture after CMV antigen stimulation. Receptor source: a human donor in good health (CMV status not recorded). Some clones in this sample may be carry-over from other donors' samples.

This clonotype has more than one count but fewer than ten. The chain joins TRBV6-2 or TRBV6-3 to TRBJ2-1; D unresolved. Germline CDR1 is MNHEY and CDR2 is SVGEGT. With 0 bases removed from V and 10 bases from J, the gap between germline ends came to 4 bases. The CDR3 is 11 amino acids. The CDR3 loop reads CASSYSHEQFF. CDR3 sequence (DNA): TGTGCCAGCAGTTACTCGCACGAGCAGTTCTTC.

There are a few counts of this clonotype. CDR3 nucleotides: TGTGCCAGCAGTCCCCGCTTGGCGGGGGGCGGGGGCACAGATACGCAGTATTTT. It specifies CASSPRLAGGGGTDTQYF. This chain connects TRBV6-1 to TRBJ2-3; 8 bases line up with TRBD2. The CDR3 is made up of 18 amino acids. Trimming removed 5 bases from V and 1 base from J; junction bases left unmatched: 14. Per the germline V gene, CDR1 is MNHNS and CDR2 is SASEGT.

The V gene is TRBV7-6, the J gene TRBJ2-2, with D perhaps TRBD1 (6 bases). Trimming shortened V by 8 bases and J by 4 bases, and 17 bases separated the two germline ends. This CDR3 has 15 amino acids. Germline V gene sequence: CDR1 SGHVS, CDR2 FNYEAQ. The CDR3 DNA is TGTGCCAGCGGCTCTGGGGGCCGTGGCACCGGGGAGCTGTTTTTT. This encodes CASGSGGRGTGELFF.

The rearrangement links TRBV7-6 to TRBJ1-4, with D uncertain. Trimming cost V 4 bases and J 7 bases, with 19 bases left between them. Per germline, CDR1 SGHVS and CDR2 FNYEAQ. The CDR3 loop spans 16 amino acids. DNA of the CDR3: TGTGCCAGCAGCTCGAAGCGGCAGGATCGTGGTGAAAAACTGTTTTTT. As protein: CASSSKRQDRGEKLFF.

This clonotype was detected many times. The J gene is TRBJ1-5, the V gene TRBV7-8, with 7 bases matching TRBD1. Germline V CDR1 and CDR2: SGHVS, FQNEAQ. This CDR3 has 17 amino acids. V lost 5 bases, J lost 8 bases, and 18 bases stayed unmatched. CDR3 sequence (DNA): TGTGCCAGCAGCGGACGACAGGGATTCACACCCGACAAGCCCCAGCATTTT. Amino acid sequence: CASSGRQGFTPDKPQHF.

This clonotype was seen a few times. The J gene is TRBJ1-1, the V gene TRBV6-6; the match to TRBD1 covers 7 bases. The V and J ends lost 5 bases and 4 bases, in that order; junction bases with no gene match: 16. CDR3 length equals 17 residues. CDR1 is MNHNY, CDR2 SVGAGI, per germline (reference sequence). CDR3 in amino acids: CASSPRQGQFVSTEAFF. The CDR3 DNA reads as TGTGCCAGCAGTCCTCGACAGGGCCAATTCGTAAGCACTGAAGCTTTCTTT.

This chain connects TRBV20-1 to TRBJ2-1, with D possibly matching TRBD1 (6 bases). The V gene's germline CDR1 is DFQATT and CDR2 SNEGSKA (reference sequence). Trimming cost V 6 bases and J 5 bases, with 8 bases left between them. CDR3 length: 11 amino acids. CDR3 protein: CSAEGDNEQFF. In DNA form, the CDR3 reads TGCAGTGCCGAGGGGGACAATGAGCAGTTCTTC.

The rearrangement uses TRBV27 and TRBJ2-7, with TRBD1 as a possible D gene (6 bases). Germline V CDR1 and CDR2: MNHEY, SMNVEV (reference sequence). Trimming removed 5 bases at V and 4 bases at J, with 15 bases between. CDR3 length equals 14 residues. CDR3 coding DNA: TGTGCCAGCAGTACACGAGGGGGTGGGTACGAGCAGTACTTC. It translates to CASSTRGGGYEQYF.

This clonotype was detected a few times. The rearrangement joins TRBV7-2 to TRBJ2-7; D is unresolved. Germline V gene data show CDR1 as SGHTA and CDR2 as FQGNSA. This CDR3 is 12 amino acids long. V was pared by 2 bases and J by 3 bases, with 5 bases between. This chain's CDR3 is CASSLYDYEQYF. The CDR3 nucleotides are TGTGCCAGCAGCTTATATGACTACGAGCAGTACTTC.

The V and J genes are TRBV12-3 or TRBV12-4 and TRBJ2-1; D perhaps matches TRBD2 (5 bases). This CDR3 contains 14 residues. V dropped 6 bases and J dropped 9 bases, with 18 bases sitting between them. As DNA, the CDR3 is TGTGCCAGCAGCCAAATAGCGATGGCTGGTGAGCAGTTCTTC. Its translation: CASSQIAMAGEQFF.

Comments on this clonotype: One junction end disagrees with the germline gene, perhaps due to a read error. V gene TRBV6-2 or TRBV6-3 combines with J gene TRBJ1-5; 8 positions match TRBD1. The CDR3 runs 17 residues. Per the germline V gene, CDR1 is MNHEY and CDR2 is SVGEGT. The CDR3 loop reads CASSLFPGQGRNQSQHF. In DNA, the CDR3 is TGTGCCAGCAGTTTATTCCCCGGACAGGGACGAAATCAGTCCCAGCATTTT.

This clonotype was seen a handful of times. This chain's CDR3 is CASSLIGEAFF. CDR3 nucleotide sequence: TGTGCCAGCAGCTTAATTGGTGAAGCTTTCTTT. V and J are TRBV11-2 and TRBJ1-1, with D unresolved. V was trimmed by 2 bases and J by 7 bases, leaving 5 bases between them. Germline V gene data show CDR1 as SGHAT and CDR2 as FQNNGV. The CDR3 has 11 residues.

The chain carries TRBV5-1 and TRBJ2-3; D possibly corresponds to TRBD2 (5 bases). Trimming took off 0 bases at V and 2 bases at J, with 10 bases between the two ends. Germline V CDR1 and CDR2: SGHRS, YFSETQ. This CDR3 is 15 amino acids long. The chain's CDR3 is CASSLVRETTDTQYF. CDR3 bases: TGCGCCAGCAGCTTGGTTCGGGAAACCACAGATACGCAGTATTTT.